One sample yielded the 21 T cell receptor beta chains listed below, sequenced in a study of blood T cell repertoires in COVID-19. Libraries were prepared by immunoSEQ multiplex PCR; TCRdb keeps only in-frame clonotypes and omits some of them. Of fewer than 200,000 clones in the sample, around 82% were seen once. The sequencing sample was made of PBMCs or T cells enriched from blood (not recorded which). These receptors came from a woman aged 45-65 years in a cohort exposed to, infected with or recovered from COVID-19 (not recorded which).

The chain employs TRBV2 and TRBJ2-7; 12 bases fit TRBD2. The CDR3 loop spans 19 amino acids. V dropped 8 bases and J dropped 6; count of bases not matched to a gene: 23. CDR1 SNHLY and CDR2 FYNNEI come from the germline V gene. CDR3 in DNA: TGTGCCAGCGCTAACACCCGACTAGCGGGAGTTACCCGTTCCCTCGAGCAGTACTTC. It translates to CASANTRLAGVTRSLEQYF.

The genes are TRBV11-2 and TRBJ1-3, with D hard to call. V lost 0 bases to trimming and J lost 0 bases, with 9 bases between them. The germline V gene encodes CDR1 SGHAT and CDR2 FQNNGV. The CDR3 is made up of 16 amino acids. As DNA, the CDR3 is TGTGCCAGCAGCTTAGAGCATCGGAGCTCTGGAAACACCATATATTTT. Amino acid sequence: CASSLEHRSSGNTIYF. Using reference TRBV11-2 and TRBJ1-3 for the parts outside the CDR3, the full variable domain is EAGVAQSPRYKIIEKRQSVAFWCNPISGHATLYWYQQILGQGPKLLIQFQNNGVVDDSQLPKDRFSAERLKGVDSTLKIQPAKLEDSAVYLCASSLEHRSSGNTIYFGEGSWLTVV.

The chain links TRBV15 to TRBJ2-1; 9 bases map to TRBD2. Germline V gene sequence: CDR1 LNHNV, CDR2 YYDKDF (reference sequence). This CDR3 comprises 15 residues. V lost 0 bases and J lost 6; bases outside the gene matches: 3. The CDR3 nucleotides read TGTGCCACCAGCAGAGAGGGCGGGAGGGCCAATGAGCAGTTCTTC. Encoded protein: CATSREGGRANEQFF.

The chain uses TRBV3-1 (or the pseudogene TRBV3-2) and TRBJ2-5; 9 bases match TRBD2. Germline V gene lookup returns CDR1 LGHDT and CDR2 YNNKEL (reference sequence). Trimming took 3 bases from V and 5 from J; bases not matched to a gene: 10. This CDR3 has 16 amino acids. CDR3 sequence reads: CASSHRDSGRSETQYF. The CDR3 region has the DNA TGTGCCAGCAGCCACCGGGACAGCGGGAGGTCCGAGACCCAGTACTTC.

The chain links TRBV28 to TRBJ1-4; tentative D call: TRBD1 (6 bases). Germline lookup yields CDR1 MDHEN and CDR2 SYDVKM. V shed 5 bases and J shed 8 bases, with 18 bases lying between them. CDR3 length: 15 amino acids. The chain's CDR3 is CASSPPRQTGEKLFF. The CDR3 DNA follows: TGTGCCAGCAGTCCCCCGCGACAGACAGGAGAAAAACTGTTTTTT. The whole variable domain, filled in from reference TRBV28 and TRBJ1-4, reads DVKVTQSSRYLVKRTGEKVFLECVQDMDHENMFWYRQDPGLGLRLIYFSYDVKMKEKGDIPEGYSVSREKKERFSLILESASTNQTSMYLCASSPPRQTGEKLFFGSGTQLSVL.

The CDR3 sequence: CAWSGLGETQYF. In nucleotides, the CDR3 is TGTGCCTGGAGCGGGTTAGGTGAGACCCAGTACTTC. V usage is TRBV30 and J usage is TRBJ2-5; D is unresolved. The CDR3 loop spans 12 amino acids. Trimming removed 3 bases from V and 5 bases from J, with 10 bases in between. The germline gives CDR1 GTSNPN, CDR2 SVGIG (reference sequence).

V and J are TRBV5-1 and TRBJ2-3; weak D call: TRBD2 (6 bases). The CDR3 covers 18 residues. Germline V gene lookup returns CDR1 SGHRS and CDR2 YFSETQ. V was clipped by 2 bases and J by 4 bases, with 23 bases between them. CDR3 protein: CASSLGYGGNDSPDTQYF. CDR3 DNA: TGCGCCAGCAGCTTAGGATATGGGGGGAATGATTCGCCAGATACGCAGTATTTT.

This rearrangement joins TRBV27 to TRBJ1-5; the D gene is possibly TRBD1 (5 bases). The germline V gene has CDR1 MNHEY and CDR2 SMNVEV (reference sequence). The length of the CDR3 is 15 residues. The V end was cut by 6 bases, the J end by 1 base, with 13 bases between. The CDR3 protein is CASSGRGLSNQPQHF. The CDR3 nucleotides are TGTGCCAGCAGCGGAAGGGGTTTGAGCAATCAGCCCCAGCATTTT.

The CDR3 DNA reads TGTGCCAGCAGCCTACAGGGATATGACACTGAAGCTTTCTTT. Its translation: CASSLQGYDTEAFF. V usage is TRBV11-3 and J usage is TRBJ1-1, with D perhaps matching TRBD1 (6 bases). CDR1 is SGHNT and CDR2 is YENEEA in the germline V gene. The CDR3 totals 14 residues. Trimming removed 5 bases from V and 3 bases from J, with 13 bases in between.

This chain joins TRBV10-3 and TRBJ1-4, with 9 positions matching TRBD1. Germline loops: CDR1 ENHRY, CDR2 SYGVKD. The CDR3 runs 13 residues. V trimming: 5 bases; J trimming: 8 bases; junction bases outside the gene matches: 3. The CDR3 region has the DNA TGTGCCATCAGTCGGGACAGGGACGAAAAACTGTTTTTT. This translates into CAISRDRDEKLFF.

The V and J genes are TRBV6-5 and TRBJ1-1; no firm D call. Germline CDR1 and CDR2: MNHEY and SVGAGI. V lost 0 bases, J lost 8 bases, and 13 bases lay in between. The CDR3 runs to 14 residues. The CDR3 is CASSYSRETGEAFF. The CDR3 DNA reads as TGTGCCAGCAGTTACTCACGGGAGACTGGGGAAGCTTTCTTT.

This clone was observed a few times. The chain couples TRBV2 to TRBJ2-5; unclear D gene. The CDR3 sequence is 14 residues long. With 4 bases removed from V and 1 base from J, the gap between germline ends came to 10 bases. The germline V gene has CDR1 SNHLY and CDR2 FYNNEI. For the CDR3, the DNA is TGTGCCAGCAGTGCCCGACTTGGCCAAGAGACCCAGTACTTC. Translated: CASSARLGQETQYF.

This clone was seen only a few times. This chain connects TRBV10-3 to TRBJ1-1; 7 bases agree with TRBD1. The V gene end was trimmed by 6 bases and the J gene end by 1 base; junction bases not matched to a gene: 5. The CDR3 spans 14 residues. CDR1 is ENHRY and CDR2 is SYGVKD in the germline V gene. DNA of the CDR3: TGTGCCATCAGAGAAGGACAGGCGAACACTGAAGCTTTCTTT. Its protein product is CAIREGQANTEAFF.

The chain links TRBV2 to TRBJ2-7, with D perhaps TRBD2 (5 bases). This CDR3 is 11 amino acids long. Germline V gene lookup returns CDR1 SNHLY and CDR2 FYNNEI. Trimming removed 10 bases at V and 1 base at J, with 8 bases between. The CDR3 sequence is CATRGSYEQYF. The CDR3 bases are TGTGCCACCCGGGGATCCTACGAGCAGTACTTC.

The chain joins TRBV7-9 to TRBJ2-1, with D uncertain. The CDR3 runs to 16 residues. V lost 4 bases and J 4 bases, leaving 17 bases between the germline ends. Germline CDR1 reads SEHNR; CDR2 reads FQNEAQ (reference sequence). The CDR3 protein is CASSSQVRDGYNEQFF. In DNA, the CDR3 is TGTGCCAGCAGCTCCCAGGTCAGAGACGGATACAATGAGCAGTTCTTC.

CDR3: CASSRTGSEGYTF. In DNA, the CDR3 is TGTGCCAGCAGCCGGACAGGATCAGAAGGCTACACCTTC. The genes are TRBV2 and TRBJ1-2; 7 bases line up with TRBD1. V shed 6 bases and J 8 bases; nucleotides not matched to a gene: 9. CDR1 SNHLY and CDR2 FYNNEI come from the germline V gene. The CDR3 loop spans 13 amino acids.

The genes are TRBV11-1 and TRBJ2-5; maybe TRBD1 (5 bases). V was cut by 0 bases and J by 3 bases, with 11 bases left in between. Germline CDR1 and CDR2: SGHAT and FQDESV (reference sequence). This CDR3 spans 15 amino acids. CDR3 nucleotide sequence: TGTGCCAGCAGCTTAGCGGGGCCGCCAAAAGAGACCCAGTACTTC. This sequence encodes CASSLAGPPKETQYF.

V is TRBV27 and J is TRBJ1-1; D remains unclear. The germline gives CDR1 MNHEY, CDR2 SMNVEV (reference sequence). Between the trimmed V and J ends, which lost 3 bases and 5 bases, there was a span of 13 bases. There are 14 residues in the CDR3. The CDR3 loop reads CASSFIGSATEAFF. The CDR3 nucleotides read TGTGCCAGCAGTTTTATCGGTTCCGCGACTGAAGCTTTCTTT.

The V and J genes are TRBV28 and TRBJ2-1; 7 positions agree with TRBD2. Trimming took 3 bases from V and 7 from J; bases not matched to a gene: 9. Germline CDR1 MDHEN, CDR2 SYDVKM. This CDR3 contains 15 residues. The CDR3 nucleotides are TGTGCCAGCAGTTTTTCTGGACTAGATTTAAATGAGCAGTTCTTC. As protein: CASSFSGLDLNEQFF.

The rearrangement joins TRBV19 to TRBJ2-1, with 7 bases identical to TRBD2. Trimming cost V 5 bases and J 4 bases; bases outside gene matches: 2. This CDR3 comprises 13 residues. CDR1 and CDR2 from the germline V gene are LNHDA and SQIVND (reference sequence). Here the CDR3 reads CASSLAEYNEQFF. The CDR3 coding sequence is TGTGCCAGTAGTCTAGCGGAGTACAATGAGCAGTTCTTC.

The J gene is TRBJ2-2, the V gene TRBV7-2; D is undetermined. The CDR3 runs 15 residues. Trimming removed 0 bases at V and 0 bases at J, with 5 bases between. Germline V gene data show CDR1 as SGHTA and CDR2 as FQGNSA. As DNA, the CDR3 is TGTGCCAGCAGCTTAGCCTTCGCGAACACCGGGGAGCTGTTTTTT. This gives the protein CASSLAFANTGELFF.